This T cell receptor (beta chain) was sequenced during a study of HIV-infected patients and healthy controls. Alpha and beta constant-region primers primed reverse transcription of around 500 ng RNA. Each of the alpha and beta chains got its own library through chain-specific third strand synthesis with indices. Ligation attached cDNA to a 5' RACE adapter that carried a random hexamer and SP2 site. A single record per CDR3 protein comes from TCRdb applying MiXCR to the 5' RACE reads. The sample lists about 10,000 distinct CDR3 sequences; about 5% were seen once. Points from the study as a whole: Size-matched repertoire data failed to replicate the apparent Gini index recovery after therapy in HIV-infected patients.

This clonotype was seen many times. Its antigen is not known. The repertoire came from unfractionated whole blood and reflected all unsorted peripheral T cells. CDR1 LNHDA and CDR2 SQIVND come from the germline V gene (reference sequence). This CDR3 has 13 amino acids. V was shortened by 4 bases and J by 4 bases, with 10 bases between the two germline ends. The sequence derives from an adult in good health. Sequencing was performed on blood. This rearrangement joins TRBV19 to TRBJ1-1; D gene ambiguous. This CDR3 is CASSTDLFTEAFF. The CDR3 DNA follows: TGTGCCAGTAGTACCGACCTCTTCACTGAAGCTTTCTTT.